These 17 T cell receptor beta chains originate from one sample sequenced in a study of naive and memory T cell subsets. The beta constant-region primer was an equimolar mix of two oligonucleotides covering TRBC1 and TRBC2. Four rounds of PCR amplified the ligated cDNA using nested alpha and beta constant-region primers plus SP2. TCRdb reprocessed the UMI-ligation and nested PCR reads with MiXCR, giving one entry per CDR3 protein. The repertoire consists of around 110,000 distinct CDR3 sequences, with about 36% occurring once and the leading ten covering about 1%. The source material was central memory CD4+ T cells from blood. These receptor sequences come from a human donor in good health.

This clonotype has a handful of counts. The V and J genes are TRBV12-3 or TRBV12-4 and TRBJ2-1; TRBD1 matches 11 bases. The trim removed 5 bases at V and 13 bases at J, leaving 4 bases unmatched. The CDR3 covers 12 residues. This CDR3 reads CASSPGQGVQFF. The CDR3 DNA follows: TGTGCCAGCAGTCCGGGACAGGGGGTCCAGTTCTTC.

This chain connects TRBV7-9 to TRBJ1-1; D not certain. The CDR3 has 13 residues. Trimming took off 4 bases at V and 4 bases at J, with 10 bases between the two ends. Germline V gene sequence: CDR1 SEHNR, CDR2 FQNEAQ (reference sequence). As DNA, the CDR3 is TGTGCCAGCAGCTCGAAAAGCGGCACTGAAGCTTTCTTT. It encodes CASSSKSGTEAFF.

The CDR3 is CASSPDRAAQKNQPQHF. In DNA, the CDR3 is TGTGCCAGCAGTCCCGACAGGGCAGCACAGAAAAATCAGCCCCAGCATTTT. This chain connects TRBV2 to TRBJ1-5; TRBD1 aligns across 7 bases. The germline V gene has CDR1 SNHLY and CDR2 FYNNEI. The CDR3 extends over 17 amino acids. J gave up 4 bases and V 5 bases, and 14 bases lay outside the gene matches.

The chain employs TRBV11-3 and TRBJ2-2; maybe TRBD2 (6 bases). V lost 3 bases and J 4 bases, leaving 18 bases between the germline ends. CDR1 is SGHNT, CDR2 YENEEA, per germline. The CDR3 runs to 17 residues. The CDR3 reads CASSFTGGSGGTGELFF. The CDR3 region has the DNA TGTGCCAGCAGCTTCACCGGAGGGAGTGGGGGCACCGGGGAGCTGTTTTTT.

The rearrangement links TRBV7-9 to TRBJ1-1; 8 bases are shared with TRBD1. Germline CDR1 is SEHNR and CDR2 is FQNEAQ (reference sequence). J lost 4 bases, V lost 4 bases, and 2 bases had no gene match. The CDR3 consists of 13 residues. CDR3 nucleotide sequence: TGTGCCAGCAGCTCAGGGGGCGGCACTGAAGCTTTCTTT. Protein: CASSSGGGTEAFF.

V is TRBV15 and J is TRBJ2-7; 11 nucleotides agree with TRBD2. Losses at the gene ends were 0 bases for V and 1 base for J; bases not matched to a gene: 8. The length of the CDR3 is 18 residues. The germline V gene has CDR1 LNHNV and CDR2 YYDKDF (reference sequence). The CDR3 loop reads CATSRDLQLAGASYEQYF. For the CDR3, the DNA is TGTGCCACCAGCAGAGACCTCCAACTAGCGGGAGCTTCCTACGAGCAGTACTTC.

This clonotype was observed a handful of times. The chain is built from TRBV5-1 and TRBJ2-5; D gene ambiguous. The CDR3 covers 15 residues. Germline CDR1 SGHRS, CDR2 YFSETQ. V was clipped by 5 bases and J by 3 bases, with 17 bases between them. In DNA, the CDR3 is TGCGCCAGCAGTGATTTGGACGAGTGGGAAGAGACCCAGTACTTC. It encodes CASSDLDEWEETQYF.

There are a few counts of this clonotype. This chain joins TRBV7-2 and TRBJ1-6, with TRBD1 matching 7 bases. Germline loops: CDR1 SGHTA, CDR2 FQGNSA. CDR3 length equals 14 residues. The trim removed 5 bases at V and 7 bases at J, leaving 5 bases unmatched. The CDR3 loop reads CASSRDSGNSPLHF. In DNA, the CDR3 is TGTGCCAGCAGCCGGGACAGCGGGAATTCACCCCTCCACTTT. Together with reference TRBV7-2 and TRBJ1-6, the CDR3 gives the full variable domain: GAGVSQSPSNKVTEKGKDVELRCDPISGHTALYWYRQSLGQGLEFLIYFQGNSAPDKSGLPSDRFSAERTGGSVSTLTIQRTQQEDSAVYLCASSRDSGNSPLHFGNGTRLTVT.

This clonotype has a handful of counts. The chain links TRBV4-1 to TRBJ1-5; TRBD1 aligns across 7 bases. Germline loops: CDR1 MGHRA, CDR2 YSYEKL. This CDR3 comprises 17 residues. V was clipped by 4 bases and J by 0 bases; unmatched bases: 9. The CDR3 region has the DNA TGCGCCAGCAGCCCACCAACACGACAGGGTAGCAATCAGCCCCAGCATTTT. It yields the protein CASSPPTRQGSNQPQHF.

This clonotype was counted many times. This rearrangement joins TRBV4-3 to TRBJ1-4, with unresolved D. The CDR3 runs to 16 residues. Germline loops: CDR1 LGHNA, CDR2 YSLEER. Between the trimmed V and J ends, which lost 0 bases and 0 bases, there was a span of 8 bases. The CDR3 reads CASSQEVVATNEKLFF. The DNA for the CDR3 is TGCGCCAGCAGCCAAGAAGTGGTTGCAACTAATGAAAAACTGTTTTTT.

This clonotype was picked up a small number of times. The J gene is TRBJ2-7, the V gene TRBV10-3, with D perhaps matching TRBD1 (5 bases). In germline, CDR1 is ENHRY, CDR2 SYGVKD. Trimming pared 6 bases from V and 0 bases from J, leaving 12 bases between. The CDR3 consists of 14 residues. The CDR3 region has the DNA TGTGCCATCAGGACAGAGGACCTCTCCTACGAGCAGTACTTC. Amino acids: CAIRTEDLSYEQYF.

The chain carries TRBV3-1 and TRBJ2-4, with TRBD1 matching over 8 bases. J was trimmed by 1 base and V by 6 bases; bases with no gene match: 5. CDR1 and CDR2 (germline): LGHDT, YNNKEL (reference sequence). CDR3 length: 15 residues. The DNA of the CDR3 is TGTGCCAGCAGACTTAGACAGGGGGCCAAAAACATTCAGTACTTC. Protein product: CASRLRQGAKNIQYF.

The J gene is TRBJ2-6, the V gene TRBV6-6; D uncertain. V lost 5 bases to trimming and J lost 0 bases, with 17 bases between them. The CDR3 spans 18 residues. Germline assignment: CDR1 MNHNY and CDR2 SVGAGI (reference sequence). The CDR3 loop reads CASSRNPLQSSGANVLTF. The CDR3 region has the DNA TGTGCCAGCAGTCGAAACCCGCTCCAGAGCTCTGGGGCCAACGTCCTGACTTTC.

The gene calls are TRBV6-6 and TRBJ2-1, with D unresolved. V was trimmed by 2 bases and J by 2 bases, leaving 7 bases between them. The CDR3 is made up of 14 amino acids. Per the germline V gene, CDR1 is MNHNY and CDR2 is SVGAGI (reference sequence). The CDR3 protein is CASSYGSTYNEQFF. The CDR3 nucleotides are TGTGCCAGCAGTTACGGCAGCACCTACAATGAGCAGTTCTTC.

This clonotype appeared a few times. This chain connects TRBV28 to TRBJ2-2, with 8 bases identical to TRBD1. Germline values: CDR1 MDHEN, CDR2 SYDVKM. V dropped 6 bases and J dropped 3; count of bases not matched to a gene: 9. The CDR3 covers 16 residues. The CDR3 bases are TGTGCCAGCAGGGAAAGGACAGGGAGTGACACCGGGGAGCTGTTTTTT. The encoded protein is CASRERTGSDTGELFF. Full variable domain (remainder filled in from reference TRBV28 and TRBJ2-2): DVKVTQSSRYLVKRTGEKVFLECVQDMDHENMFWYRQDPGLGLRLIYFSYDVKMKEKGDIPEGYSVSREKKERFSLILESASTNQTSMYLCASRERTGSDTGELFFGEGSRLTVL.

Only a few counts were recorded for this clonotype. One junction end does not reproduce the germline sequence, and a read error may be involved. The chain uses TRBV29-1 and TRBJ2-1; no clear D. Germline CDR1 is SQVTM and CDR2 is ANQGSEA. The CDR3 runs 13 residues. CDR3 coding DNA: TGCAGCGTTGTCCAGTACTCCTACAATGAGCAATTCTTC. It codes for CSVVQYSYNEQFF.

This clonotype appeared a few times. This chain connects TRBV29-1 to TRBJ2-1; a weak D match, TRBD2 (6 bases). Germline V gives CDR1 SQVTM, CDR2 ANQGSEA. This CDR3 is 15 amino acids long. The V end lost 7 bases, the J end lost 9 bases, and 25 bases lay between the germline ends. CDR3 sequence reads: CSAHLGGGGISEQFF. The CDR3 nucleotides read TGCAGCGCTCACTTAGGCGGAGGAGGGATTAGTGAGCAGTTCTTC.